The clone carrying this T cell receptor (beta chain) came up once. The entry originates in a study of blood T cell repertoires in COVID-19. Study as a whole: The study drew acute and convalescent COVID-19 samples from the United States, Italy and Spain. Sources were T cells, B-cell-depleted T cells, or PBMCs; the material itself was cDNA or gDNA.

Germline assignment: CDR1 LNHNV and CDR2 YYDKDF (reference sequence). The CDR3 contains 14 residues. With 1 base removed from V and 14 bases from J, the gap between germline ends came to 18 bases. Original methodology: Cell counts per sample came from amplifying reference gene primers. Profiling relied on immunoSEQ multiplex PCR, and the TCRdb table lists in-frame clones only, not all of them. The V and J calls and clone size were taken over from that table, and D and trimming were inferred from the DNA. The sample has 85,000 to 95,000 clones, 80% to 90% seen once; the top ten hold 4.9%. The receptor was derived from a woman of 80 years or more with acute or convalescent COVID-19. The sequencing sample was made of peripheral blood. This rearrangement joins TRBV15 to TRBJ2-1; possibly TRBD2 for D (5 bases). The CDR3 spells CATSRVLPGSEKFF. CDR3 sequence (DNA): TGTGCCACCAGCAGAGTTCTACCGGGGTCCGAGAAGTTCTTC.